Shown below are 19 T cell receptor beta chains from a single sample sequenced in a study of blood T cell repertoires in COVID-19. The data were produced by immunoSEQ multiplex PCR, yet TCRdb's version contains in-frame clones alone and is incomplete. The sample has about 200,000 clones; about three quarters are singletons. The sample consisted of peripheral blood. All receptors derive from a woman in her 70s with acute or convalescent COVID-19.

The gene calls are TRBV19 and TRBJ2-4, with D possibly being TRBD2 (6 bases). Germline CDR1 and CDR2: LNHDA and SQIVND (reference sequence). V was clipped by 1 base and J by 4 bases, with 11 bases between them. The CDR3 spans 15 residues. CDR3 in amino acids: CASSIGRGEKNIQYF. The CDR3 nucleotides are TGTGCCAGTAGTATAGGGAGGGGAGAGAAAAACATTCAGTACTTC.

This clone was picked up a small number of times. The gene calls are TRBV2 and TRBJ2-5, with D maybe TRBD1 (5 bases). Trimming pared 7 bases from V and 0 bases from J, leaving 6 bases between. The length of the CDR3 is 12 residues. Per germline, CDR1 SNHLY and CDR2 FYNNEI. CDR3: CASKGYQETQYF. CDR3 nucleotides: TGTGCCAGCAAGGGGTACCAAGAGACCCAGTACTTC.

This clone was recorded only once. The chain couples TRBV18 to TRBJ2-2; weak D call: TRBD1 (6 bases). V was shortened by 3 bases and J by 0 bases, with 11 bases between the two germline ends. This CDR3 spans 16 amino acids. Germline V CDR1 and CDR2: KGHSH, LQKENI. CDR3 sequence reads: CASSPDRIANTGELFF. CDR3 DNA: TGTGCCAGCTCACCGGACAGAATCGCGAACACCGGGGAGCTGTTTTTT. The full variable domain, rest sourced from reference TRBV18 and TRBJ2-2, is NAGVMQNPRHLVRRRGQEARLRCSPMKGHSHVYWYRQLPEEGLKFMVYLQKENIIDESGMPKERFSAEFPKEGPSILRIQQVVRGDSAAYFCASSPDRIANTGELFFGEGSRLTVL.

The rearrangement uses TRBV5-1 and TRBJ1-1; weak D call: TRBD1 (6 bases). The length of the CDR3 is 13 residues. CDR1 and CDR2 from the germline V gene are SGHRS and YFSETQ. The V gene lost 4 bases and the J gene lost 3 bases, with 10 bases spanning the gap. Written as DNA, the CDR3 is TGCGCCAGCAGCCCCAGGGGAGACACTGAAGCTTTCTTT. Its protein product is CASSPRGDTEAFF.

The rearrangement joins TRBV15 to TRBJ2-3; D perhaps matches TRBD2 (7 bases). Deletions cut 0 bases from V and 4 bases from J, with 20 bases between. The germline CDR1 and CDR2 sequences are LNHNV and YYDKDF (reference sequence). The CDR3 is 18 residues long. CDR3 bases: TGTGCCACCAGCAGAGATCTCGGGGGGCCAAACGGGGCAGATACGCAGTATTTT. It translates to CATSRDLGGPNGADTQYF.

The gene calls are TRBV7-6 and TRBJ2-7, with D unclear. CDR1 and CDR2 from the germline V gene are SGHVS and FNYEAQ. Trimming removed 3 bases from V and 2 bases from J, with 8 bases in between. CDR3 size: 13 residues. Here the CDR3 DNA reads TGTGCCAGCAGCTTTGAGAACGCCTACGAGCAGTACTTC. Translating gives CASSFENAYEQYF.

The chain's CDR3 is CAAKQTAGNTIYF. The CDR3 DNA is TGTGCCGCCAAGCAAACAGCCGGAAACACCATATATTTT. J is TRBJ1-3 and V is TRBV6-5; D call uncertain. CDR3 length: 13 residues. Germline V gene data show CDR1 as MNHEY and CDR2 as SVGAGI. V was clipped by 11 bases and J by 4 bases, with 15 bases between them.

The gene calls are TRBV20-1 and TRBJ2-3, with D perhaps matching TRBD1 (6 bases). The germline V gene encodes CDR1 DFQATT and CDR2 SNEGSKA (reference sequence). This CDR3 has 14 residues. With 5 bases removed from V and 2 bases from J, the gap between germline ends came to 14 bases. CDR3 region: CSARGGQITDTQYF. The CDR3 nucleotides read TGCAGTGCTCGTGGCGGACAGATCACAGATACGCAGTATTTT.

The chain links TRBV6-2 or TRBV6-3 to TRBJ1-1; no definite D call. The CDR3 totals 13 residues. Deletions cut 0 bases from V and 7 bases from J, with 9 bases between. Germline V gives CDR1 MNHEY, CDR2 SVGEGT. CDR3: CASSYSSTGEAFF. CDR3 DNA: TGTGCCAGCAGTTACTCGAGCACGGGTGAAGCTTTCTTT.

The CDR3 bases are TGTGCCAGCAGTTTATCTTGGACAGGGTACTACGAGCAGTACTTC. As protein: CASSLSWTGYYEQYF. This rearrangement joins TRBV27 to TRBJ2-7; the match to TRBD1 covers 8 bases. Germline CDR1 reads MNHEY; CDR2 reads SMNVEV (reference sequence). V lost 0 bases and J lost 3; bases outside the gene matches: 4. This CDR3 contains 15 residues.

The rearrangement joins TRBV2 to TRBJ1-4; tentatively, D is TRBD1 (6 bases). Germline lookup yields CDR1 SNHLY and CDR2 FYNNEI. V gave up 4 bases and J gave up 8 bases, with 14 bases separating them. The CDR3 is made up of 14 amino acids. In DNA form, the CDR3 reads TGTGCCAGCAGTGTCCCCAGCAGGGGAGAAAAACTGTTTTTT. Translating gives CASSVPSRGEKLFF.

The rearrangement uses TRBV18 and TRBJ1-4; 7 bases align to TRBD1. This CDR3 spans 17 amino acids. Germline CDR1 and CDR2: KGHSH and LQKENI. V trimming: 3 bases; J trimming: 3 bases; junction bases outside the gene matches: 10. The CDR3 DNA reads TGTGCCAGCTCACCCACGGGAAGGGGGCACCCTAATGAAAAACTGTTTTTT. Translating gives CASSPTGRGHPNEKLFF.

This clone was recorded only once. The V call is TRBV7-3, the J call TRBJ2-2; D may be TRBD1 (6 bases). The V and J ends lost 5 bases and 1 base respectively, with 8 bases between them. The CDR3 is 14 residues long. CDR1 is SGHTA and CDR2 is FQGTGA in the germline V gene. The CDR3 here is CASSPGQNTGELFF. As DNA, the CDR3 is TGTGCCAGCAGCCCGGGACAGAACACCGGGGAGCTGTTTTTT.

The table lists this clone with a few counts. The chain is built from TRBV6-5 and TRBJ1-5, with no clear D. Germline CDR1 MNHEY, CDR2 SVGAGI. V gave up 10 bases and J gave up 4 bases, with 14 bases separating them. The CDR3 loop spans 13 amino acids. DNA for the CDR3: TGTGCCACGAGGTGGGAGGGAAATCAGCCCCAGCATTTT. The encoded protein is CATRWEGNQPQHF.

This clone was detected only once. The CDR3 spells CASGRTTDSMNTEAFF. The CDR3 nucleotides read TGTGCCAGCGGAAGAACCACGGACAGCATGAACACTGAAGCTTTCTTT. The chain uses TRBV6-6 and TRBJ1-1, with a possible D match to TRBD1 (6 bases). V lost 8 bases and J 0 bases, leaving 19 bases between the germline ends. This CDR3 region has 16 residues. The germline CDR1 and CDR2 sequences are MNHNY and SVGAGI (reference sequence).

V usage is TRBV3-1 (or the pseudogene TRBV3-2) and J usage is TRBJ1-1; D might be TRBD1 (5 bases). The ends were cut back, 4 bases at V and 3 bases at J, with 9 bases in the middle. The CDR3 sequence is 13 residues long. Germline V gene sequence: CDR1 LGHDT, CDR2 YNNKEL (reference sequence). The CDR3 DNA reads TGTGCCAGCAGCCTTGGGACTTACACTGAAGCTTTCTTT. Protein product: CASSLGTYTEAFF.

This clone came up once. The J gene is TRBJ2-7, the V gene TRBV6-5, with a possible D match to TRBD1 (6 bases). The CDR3 has 15 residues. V lost 0 bases and J 3 bases, leaving 12 bases between the germline ends. Germline CDR1 is MNHEY and CDR2 is SVGAGI. CDR3 nucleotides: TGTGCCAGCAGTTACTCGACACAGGGAGTCTACGAGCAGTACTTC. Protein product: CASSYSTQGVYEQYF.

The table lists this clone with a count of one. This chain links TRBV6-2 or TRBV6-3 with TRBJ2-6, with 8 positions matching TRBD2. CDR1 MNHEY and CDR2 SVGEGT come from the germline V gene. Trimming took 4 bases from V and 1 from J; bases not matched to a gene: 6. The length of the CDR3 is 17 residues. CDR3 loop: CASSSGTRTSGANVLTF. Here the CDR3 DNA reads TGTGCCAGCAGTTCCGGGACTAGGACGTCTGGGGCCAACGTCCTGACTTTC.

The chain employs TRBV24-1 and TRBJ2-6; weak D call: TRBD1 (6 bases). Germline CDR1 is KGHDR and CDR2 is SFDVKD. This CDR3 contains 15 residues. V lost 4 bases and J lost 0, with 6 bases in between. Written as DNA, the CDR3 is TGTGCCACCAGTGAGGACAGCTCTGGGGCCAACGTCCTGACTTTC. It translates to CATSEDSSGANVLTF.